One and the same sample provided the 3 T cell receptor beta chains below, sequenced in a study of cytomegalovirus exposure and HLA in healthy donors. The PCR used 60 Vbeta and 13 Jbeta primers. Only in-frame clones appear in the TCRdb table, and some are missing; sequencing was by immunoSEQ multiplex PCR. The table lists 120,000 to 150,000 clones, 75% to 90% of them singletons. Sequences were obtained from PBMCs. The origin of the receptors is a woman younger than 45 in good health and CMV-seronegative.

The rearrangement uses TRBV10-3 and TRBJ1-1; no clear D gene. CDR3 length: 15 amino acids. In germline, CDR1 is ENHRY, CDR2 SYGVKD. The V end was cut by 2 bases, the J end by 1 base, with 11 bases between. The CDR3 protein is CAISEPARWNTEAFF. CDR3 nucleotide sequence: TGTGCCATCAGTGAGCCTGCTCGGTGGAACACTGAAGCTTTCTTT.

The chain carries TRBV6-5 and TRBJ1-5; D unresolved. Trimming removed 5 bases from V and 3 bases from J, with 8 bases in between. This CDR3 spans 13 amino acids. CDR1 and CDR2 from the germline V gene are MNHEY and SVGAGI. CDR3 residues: CASSPGYNQPQHF. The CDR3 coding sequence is TGTGCCAGCAGTCCGGGATACAATCAGCCCCAGCATTTT.

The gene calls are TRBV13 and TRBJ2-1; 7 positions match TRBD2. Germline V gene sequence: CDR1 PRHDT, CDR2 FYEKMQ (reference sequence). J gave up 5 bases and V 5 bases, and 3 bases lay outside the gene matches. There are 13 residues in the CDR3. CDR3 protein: CASSRRENNEQFF. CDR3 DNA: TGTGCCAGCAGCCGGCGGGAGAACAATGAGCAGTTCTTC.